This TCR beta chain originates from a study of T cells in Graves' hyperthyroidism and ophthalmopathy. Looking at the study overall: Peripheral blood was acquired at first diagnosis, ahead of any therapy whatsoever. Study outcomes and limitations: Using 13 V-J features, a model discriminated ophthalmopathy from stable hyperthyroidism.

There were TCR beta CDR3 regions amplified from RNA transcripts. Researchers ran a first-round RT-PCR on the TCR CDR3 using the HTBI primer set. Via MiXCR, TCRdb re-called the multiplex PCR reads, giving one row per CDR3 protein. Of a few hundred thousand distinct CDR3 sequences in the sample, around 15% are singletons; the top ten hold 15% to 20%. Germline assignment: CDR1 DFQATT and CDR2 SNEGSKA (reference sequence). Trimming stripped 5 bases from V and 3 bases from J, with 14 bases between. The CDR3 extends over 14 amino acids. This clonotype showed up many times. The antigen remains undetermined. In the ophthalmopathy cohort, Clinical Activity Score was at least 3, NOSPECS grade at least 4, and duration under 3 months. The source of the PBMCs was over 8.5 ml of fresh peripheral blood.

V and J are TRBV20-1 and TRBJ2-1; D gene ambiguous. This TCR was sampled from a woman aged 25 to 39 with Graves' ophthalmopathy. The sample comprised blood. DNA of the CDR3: TGCAGTGCTGAGACACTAAGTCTCTACAATGAGCAGTTCTTC. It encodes CSAETLSLYNEQFF.